This T cell receptor (beta chain) comes out of a study of OX40 agonist ivuxolimab in advanced cancers. For context, the study as a whole: Ivuxolimab, which targeted the costimulatory receptor OX40 (CD134), was an agonistic, fully human IgG2 monoclonal antibody. The point of sequencing TCRbeta in the periphery was to test whether ivuxolimab changed TCR sequence diversity and drove clonal T-cell expansion. In the dose-escalation cohort, approximately 82% of patients were male, and the mean age was around 60 years with a range of roughly 20 to 85. Three dose-escalation patients achieved partial responses, one with hepatocellular carcinoma and two with cutaneous melanoma. Of the approximately 50 dose-escalation patients, hepatocellular carcinoma was present in approximately 20, melanoma in around 15, renal cell carcinoma in 9 and head and neck cancer in 9. Patients were allowed to have had prior anti-PD-1, anti-PD-L1 or anti-CTLA-4 therapy, and approximately 37% of the dose-escalation patients had been treated with checkpoint inhibitors. Intravenous ivuxolimab was administered to patients every 2 weeks at six dose levels: 0.01, 0.1, 0.3, 1.5, 3 and 10 mg/kg. The paper reports the monotherapy dose-escalation portion (N ≈ 52 patients) of the phase I ivuxolimab trial. What the study reported, not specific to this receptor: At doses from 0.1 to 3.0 mg/kg, clonal expansion was seen in both CD4+ and CD8+ blood T cells between baseline and week 6. After ivuxolimab, expanded clones were on average more numerous among CD8+ T cells than among CD4+ T cells. In the 0.1-3.0 mg/kg groups, partial responders had among the lowest normalized peripheral clonal expansion, particularly in CD8+ T cells. Low levels of normalized T-cell clonal expansion were also seen in some nonresponding patients. Which antigens the clonally expanded peripheral T cells were specific for was not determined.

As for this clone: Its antigen remains unidentified. One base away there is no much larger clone; base qualities are not given.

Patients with a history of autoimmune disease or receiving systemic immunosuppression were excluded from the trial. Peripheral blood for TCR sequencing was drawn from every dose cohort at baseline, at cycle 4 day 1 and at cycle 7 day 1. Samples came from an open-label, multicenter, first-in-human phase I dose-escalation trial of ivuxolimab. Adults with locally advanced or metastatic melanoma, renal cell, hepatocellular, or head and neck squamous cell carcinoma were enrolled in the trial. Before TCR sequencing, CD4+ T cells and CD8+ T cells from peripheral blood were sorted into separate populations. The junction shows trimming of 3 bases on V and 0 bases on J, and the gene matches do not reach 7 bases of it. Per the germline V gene, SGHRS is the CDR1 and YFSETQ is the CDR2. The CDR3 runs 17 amino acids, cysteine and phenylalanine included. The CDR3 DNA has 51 bases and is translated from base 1. For sequencing of the TCRbeta CDR3 region, genomic DNA was extracted from the sorted cells. TCRbeta CDR3 regions were sequenced using the immunoSEQ Assay. Imported from immuneACCESS, the table was reduced by TCRdb to in-frame sequences with V and J called. These copies leave out some clones; in studies compared against another copy, an unresolved V gene accounts for under half, and the cause of the remainder is not known. In all, the sample holds roughly 64,000 clones, and about 90% of those were seen once. The ten largest account for about 5% of the sample.

This TCR was sampled from an adult with an advanced solid tumor such as melanoma, head and neck, liver or kidney cancer. The chain links TRBV5-1 with TRBJ2-2, with 8 junctional bases fitting TRBD1. The sample here was CD4+ or CD8+ T cells sorted from blood, taken in a trial of the OX40 agonist ivuxolimab. At the DNA level, the sequence is TGCGCCAGCAGCTGGTTGGGGACAGGTTCGAACACCGGGGAGCTGTTTTTT. Translated, it reads CASSWLGTGSNTGELFF.